A selection of T cell receptor beta chains follows, all from one sample in a study of blood T cell repertoires in COVID-19. Assay: immunoSEQ multiplex PCR; the TCRdb copy retains only in-frame clones and omits some. The sample consists of approximately 53,000 clones, 85% to 95% of them appearing once. Sequencing was done on a sample of peripheral blood. These receptors all stem from a woman aged 80 or over with acute or convalescent COVID-19. CDR3s include the opening cysteine and the closing phenylalanine or tryptophan. Each record gives: CDR3 DNA, CDR3 protein, V gene, D gene, J gene, clone size. D genes are given only for firm matches. Rows give clone size only sometimes, using once, few, many, or a class for an expanded clone.

DNA: TGTGCCAGGCCGGGACTAGCTCAGGCAGATACGCAGTATTTT
CDR3: CARPGLAQADTQYF
V: TRBV6-4
D: TRBD2
J: TRBJ2-3
size: -

DNA: TGTGCCAGCAGCCGGGACAGGGACTATGGCTACACCTTC
CDR3: CASSRDRDYGYTF
V: TRBV5-4
D: TRBD1
J: TRBJ1-2
size: -

DNA: TGTGCCAGCAGTGCCTTTGACGGGAATGAAAAACTGTTTTTT
CDR3: CASSAFDGNEKLFF
V: TRBV25-1
D: -
J: TRBJ1-4
size: -

DNA: TGTGCCAGCAGCACTGCTGAGCAGTTCTTC
CDR3: CASSTAEQFF
V: TRBV7-9
D: -
J: TRBJ2-1
size: -

DNA: TGTGCCAGCAGCCAAAGCGGGAGAGAGCAGTACTTC
CDR3: CASSQSGREQYF
V: TRBV3-1/TRBV3-2
D: TRBD2
J: TRBJ2-7
size: -

DNA: TGTGCCAGCAGTTACTCGGGGGGGAGGCCCGGCTACGAGCAGTACTTC
CDR3: CASSYSGGRPGYEQYF
V: TRBV6-6
D: TRBD2
J: TRBJ2-7
size: -

DNA: TGTGCCAGCAGCGCCAGACAGGGGTGGTTTTCAGTTGAGCAGTTCTTC
CDR3: CASSARQGWFSVEQFF
V: TRBV5-5
D: TRBD1
J: TRBJ2-1
size: few

DNA: TGTGCCAGCAGCTTAGTAGCCCCAGGGGCCCAGTACTTC
CDR3: CASSLVAPGAQYF
V: TRBV7-6
D: -
J: TRBJ2-5
size: -

DNA: TGTGCCAGCAGTCGGGACAGGGTAGTCTCAGGCAATGAGCAGTTCTTC
CDR3: CASSRDRVVSGNEQFF
V: TRBV6-2/TRBV6-3
D: TRBD1
J: TRBJ2-1
size: -

DNA: TGTGCCACCAGTGTGGACAGAAATCAGCCCCAGCATTTT
CDR3: CATSVDRNQPQHF
V: TRBV24-1
D: -
J: TRBJ1-5
size: -

DNA: TGTGCCAGCAGCTTAGTGATGTCAGGGGCCCAGCATTTT
CDR3: CASSLVMSGAQHF
V: TRBV7-2
D: -
J: TRBJ1-5
size: -

DNA: TGTGCCACCAGTGATTGGGAGGGGGTGGATGGCTACACCTTC
CDR3: CATSDWEGVDGYTF
V: TRBV24-1
D: -
J: TRBJ1-2
size: -

DNA: TGTGCCACCCGGGCTAGCGGGCGTCCTGAGGACACCGGGGAGCTGTTTTTT
CDR3: CATRASGRPEDTGELFF
V: TRBV19
D: TRBD2
J: TRBJ2-2
size: -

DNA: TGTGCCAGCAGTCCTCGGACATTGTTGGCGAACACTGAAGCTTTCTTT
CDR3: CASSPRTLLANTEAFF
V: TRBV27
D: -
J: TRBJ1-1
size: -

DNA: TGTGCCAGCCGATCTGTCCCGGGACAGGGGGCCATCAATCAGCCCCAGCATTTT
CDR3: CASRSVPGQGAINQPQHF
V: TRBV24-1
D: TRBD1
J: TRBJ1-5
size: -

DNA: TGTGCCAGCAGCCAACCAAGCGGTACTAACTACGAGCAGTACTTC
CDR3: CASSQPSGTNYEQYF
V: TRBV3-1/TRBV3-2
D: -
J: TRBJ2-7
size: -

DNA: TGTGCCAGCTCACCACCTTCCGGACTCGTCGGTGAAAAACTGTTTTTT
CDR3: CASSPPSGLVGEKLFF
V: TRBV18
D: -
J: TRBJ1-4
size: once

DNA: TGCAGCGCCCAAAGACAGGGTGGCTACACCTTC
CDR3: CSAQRQGGYTF
V: TRBV29-1
D: TRBD1
J: TRBJ1-2
size: -

DNA: TGCAGTGCTAGTGCTTGGACAGGTTCTGCCTATGGCTACACCTTC
CDR3: CSASAWTGSAYGYTF
V: TRBV20-1
D: TRBD1
J: TRBJ1-2
size: -

DNA: TGTGCCAGCAGTGATTGGACAAGGGAAGCTTTCTTT
CDR3: CASSDWTREAFF
V: TRBV6-1
D: -
J: TRBJ1-1
size: few

DNA: TGTGCCAGCAGTTTATCCGGGACAGATGGCTACACCTTC
CDR3: CASSLSGTDGYTF
V: TRBV27
D: TRBD1
J: TRBJ1-2
size: -

DNA: TGCGCCAGCAGCGTGGGGAGTTACAATGAGCAGTTCTTC
CDR3: CASSVGSYNEQFF
V: TRBV5-1
D: -
J: TRBJ2-1
size: -

DNA: TGTGCCAGCAGTTACTCTGGAAACACCATATATTTT
CDR3: CASSYSGNTIYF
V: TRBV2
D: -
J: TRBJ1-3
size: -

DNA: TGTGCCAGCAGTCAGAATTACAGGGGACCCCACGAGACCCAGTACTTC
CDR3: CASSQNYRGPHETQYF
V: TRBV5-6
D: TRBD1
J: TRBJ2-5
size: -

DNA: TGTGCCAGCAGCTTTTTAGCGGGAACCAATGAGCAGTTCTTC
CDR3: CASSFLAGTNEQFF
V: TRBV5-8
D: TRBD2
J: TRBJ2-1
size: -

DNA: TGTGCCAGCAGTCGGGACAGCCTTGGCTATGGCTACACCTTC
CDR3: CASSRDSLGYGYTF
V: TRBV5-4
D: TRBD1
J: TRBJ1-2
size: -

DNA: TGCGCCAGCAGCCGGACTAGCGGGACCTTCACAGATACGCAGTATTTT
CDR3: CASSRTSGTFTDTQYF
V: TRBV4-1
D: TRBD2
J: TRBJ2-3
size: once

DNA: TGTGCCAGCAGCTTAGCGGGAGGGACCTCCTACGAGCAGTACTTC
CDR3: CASSLAGGTSYEQYF
V: TRBV5-4
D: TRBD2
J: TRBJ2-7
size: once

DNA: TGTGCCAGCGGACGGGAGGGTACTACCTACGAGCAGTACTTC
CDR3: CASGREGTTYEQYF
V: TRBV3-1/TRBV3-2
D: TRBD2
J: TRBJ2-7
size: -

DNA: TGTGCCAGCTCACCCGACATCGGGGGGCAGAACACCATATATTTT
CDR3: CASSPDIGGQNTIYF
V: TRBV18
D: -
J: TRBJ1-3
size: -

DNA: TGTGCCAGCAGCTTAGATGACTCTAGCAACGGAGCTGAGCAGTTCTTC
CDR3: CASSLDDSSNGAEQFF
V: TRBV7-2
D: -
J: TRBJ2-1
size: -

DNA: TGTGCCAGCAGTGGCTCTAGAGTCCCCTTCCCAAACATTCAGTACTTC
CDR3: CASSGSRVPFPNIQYF
V: TRBV25-1
D: -
J: TRBJ2-4
size: -

DNA: TGTGCCAGCAGCTTACTAGGGGGCACATCTCAGCCCCAGCATTTT
CDR3: CASSLLGGTSQPQHF
V: TRBV7-8
D: TRBD1
J: TRBJ1-5
size: -